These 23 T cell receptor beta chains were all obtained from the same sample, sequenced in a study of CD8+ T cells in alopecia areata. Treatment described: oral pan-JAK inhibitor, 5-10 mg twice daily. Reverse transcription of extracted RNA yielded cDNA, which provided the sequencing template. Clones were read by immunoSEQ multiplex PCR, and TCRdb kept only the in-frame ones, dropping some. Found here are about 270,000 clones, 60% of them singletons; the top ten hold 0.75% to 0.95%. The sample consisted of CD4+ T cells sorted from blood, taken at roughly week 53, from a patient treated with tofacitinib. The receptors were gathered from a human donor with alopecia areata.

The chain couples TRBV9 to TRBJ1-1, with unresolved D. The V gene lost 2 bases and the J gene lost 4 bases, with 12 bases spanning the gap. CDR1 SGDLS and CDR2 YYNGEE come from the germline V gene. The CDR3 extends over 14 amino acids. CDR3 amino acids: CASSVGPTPTEAFF. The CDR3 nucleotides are TGTGCCAGCAGCGTGGGCCCAACCCCCACTGAAGCTTTCTTT.

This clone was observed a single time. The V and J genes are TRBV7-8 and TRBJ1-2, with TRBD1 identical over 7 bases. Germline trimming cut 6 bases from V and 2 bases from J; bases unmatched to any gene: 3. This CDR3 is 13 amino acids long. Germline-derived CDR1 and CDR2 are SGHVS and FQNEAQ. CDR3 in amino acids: CASSRDRNYGYTF. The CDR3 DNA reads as TGTGCCAGCAGTCGGGACAGAAACTATGGCTACACCTTC.

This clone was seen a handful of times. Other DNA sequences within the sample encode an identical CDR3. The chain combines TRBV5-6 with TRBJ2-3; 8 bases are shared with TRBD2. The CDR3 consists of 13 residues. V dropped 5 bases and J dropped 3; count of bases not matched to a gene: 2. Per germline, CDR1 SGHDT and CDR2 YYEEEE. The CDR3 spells CASRPGGTDTQYF. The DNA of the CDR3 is TGTGCCAGCAGGCCGGGGGGGACAGATACGCAGTATTTT.

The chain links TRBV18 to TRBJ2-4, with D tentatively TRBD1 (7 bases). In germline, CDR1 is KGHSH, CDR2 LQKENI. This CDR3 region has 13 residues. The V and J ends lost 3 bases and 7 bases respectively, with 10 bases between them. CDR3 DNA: TGTGCCAGCTCACCCTCAGGGGGGAACATTCAGTACTTC. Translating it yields CASSPSGGNIQYF. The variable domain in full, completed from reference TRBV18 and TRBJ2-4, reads NAGVMQNPRHLVRRRGQEARLRCSPMKGHSHVYWYRQLPEEGLKFMVYLQKENIIDESGMPKERFSAEFPKEGPSILRIQQVVRGDSAAYFCASSPSGGNIQYFGAGTRLSVL.

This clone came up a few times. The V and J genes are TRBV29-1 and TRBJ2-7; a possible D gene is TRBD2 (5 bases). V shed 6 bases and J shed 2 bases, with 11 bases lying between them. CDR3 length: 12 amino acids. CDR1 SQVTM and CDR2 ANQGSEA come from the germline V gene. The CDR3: CSVRTAAYEQYF. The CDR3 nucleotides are TGCAGCGTGAGGACTGCTGCCTACGAGCAGTACTTC.

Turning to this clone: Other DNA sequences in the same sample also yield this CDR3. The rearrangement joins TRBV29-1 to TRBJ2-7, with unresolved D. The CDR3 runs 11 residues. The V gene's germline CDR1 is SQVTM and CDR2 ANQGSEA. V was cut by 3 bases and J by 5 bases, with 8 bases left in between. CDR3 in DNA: TGCAGCGTTGACTTAGGCCACGAGCAGTACTTC. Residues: CSVDLGHEQYF.

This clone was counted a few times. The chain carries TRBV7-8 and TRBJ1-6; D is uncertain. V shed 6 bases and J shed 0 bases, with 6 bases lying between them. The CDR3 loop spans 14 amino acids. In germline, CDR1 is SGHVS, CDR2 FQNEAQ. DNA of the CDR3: TGTGCCAGCAGGGAGAGCTCCTATAATTCACCCCTCCACTTT. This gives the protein CASRESSYNSPLHF.

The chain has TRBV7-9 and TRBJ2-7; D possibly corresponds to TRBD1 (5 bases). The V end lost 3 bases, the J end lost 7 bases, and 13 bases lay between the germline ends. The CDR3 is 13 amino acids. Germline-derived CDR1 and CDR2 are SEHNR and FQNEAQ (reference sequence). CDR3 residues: CASSLGREREQYF. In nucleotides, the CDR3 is TGTGCCAGCAGCTTGGGCAGGGAACGGGAGCAGTACTTC. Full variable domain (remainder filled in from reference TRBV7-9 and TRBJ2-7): DTGVSQNPRHKITKRGQNVTFRCDPISEHNRLYWYRQTLGQGPEFLTYFQNEAQLEKSRLLSDRFSAERPKGSFSTLEIQRTEQGDSAMYLCASSLGREREQYFGPGTRLTVT.

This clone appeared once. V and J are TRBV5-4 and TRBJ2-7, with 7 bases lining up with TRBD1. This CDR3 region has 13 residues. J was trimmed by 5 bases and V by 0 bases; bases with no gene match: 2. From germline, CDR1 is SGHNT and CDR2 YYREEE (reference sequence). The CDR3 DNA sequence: TGTGCCAGCAGCTTGGACAGGGGCGACGAGCAGTACTTC. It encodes CASSLDRGDEQYF.

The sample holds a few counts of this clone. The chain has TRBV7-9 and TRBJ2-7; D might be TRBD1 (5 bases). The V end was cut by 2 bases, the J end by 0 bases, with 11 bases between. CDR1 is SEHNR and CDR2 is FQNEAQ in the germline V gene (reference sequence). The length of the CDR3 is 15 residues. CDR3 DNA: TGTGCCAGCAGCTTAACAGGAGCCCGCTCCTACGAGCAGTACTTC. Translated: CASSLTGARSYEQYF.

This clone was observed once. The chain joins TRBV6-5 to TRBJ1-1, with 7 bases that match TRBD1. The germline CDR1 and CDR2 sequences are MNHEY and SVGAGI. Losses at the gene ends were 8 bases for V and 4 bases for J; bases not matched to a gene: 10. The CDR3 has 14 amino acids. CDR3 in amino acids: CASGERGPGTEAFF. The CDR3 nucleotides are TGTGCCAGCGGGGAAAGGGGGCCGGGCACTGAAGCTTTCTTT.

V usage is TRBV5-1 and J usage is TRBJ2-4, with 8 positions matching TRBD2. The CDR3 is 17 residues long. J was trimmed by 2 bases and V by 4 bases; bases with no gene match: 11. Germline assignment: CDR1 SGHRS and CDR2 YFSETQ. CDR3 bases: TGCGCCAGCAGCCCGATACTAGCGGTGGGGACCAAAAACATTCAGTACTTC. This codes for CASSPILAVGTKNIQYF.

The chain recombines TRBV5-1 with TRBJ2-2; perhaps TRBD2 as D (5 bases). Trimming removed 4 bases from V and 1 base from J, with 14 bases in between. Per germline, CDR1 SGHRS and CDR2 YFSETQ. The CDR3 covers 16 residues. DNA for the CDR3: TGCGCCAGCAGCCCTCTGGCGGCGGGGAACACCGGGGAGCTGTTTTTT. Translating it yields CASSPLAAGNTGELFF.

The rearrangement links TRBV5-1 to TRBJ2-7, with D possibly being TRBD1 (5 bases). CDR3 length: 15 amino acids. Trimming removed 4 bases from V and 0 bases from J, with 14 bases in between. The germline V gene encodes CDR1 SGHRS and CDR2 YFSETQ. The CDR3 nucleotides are TGCGCCAGCAGCCTAGACAGTTGGAACTCCTACGAGCAGTACTTC. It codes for CASSLDSWNSYEQYF.

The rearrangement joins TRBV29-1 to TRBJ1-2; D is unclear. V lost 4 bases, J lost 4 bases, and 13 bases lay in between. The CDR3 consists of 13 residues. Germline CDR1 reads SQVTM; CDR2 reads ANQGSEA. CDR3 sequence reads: CSVVTVSVYGYTF. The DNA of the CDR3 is TGCAGCGTTGTCACAGTCTCCGTCTATGGCTACACCTTC.

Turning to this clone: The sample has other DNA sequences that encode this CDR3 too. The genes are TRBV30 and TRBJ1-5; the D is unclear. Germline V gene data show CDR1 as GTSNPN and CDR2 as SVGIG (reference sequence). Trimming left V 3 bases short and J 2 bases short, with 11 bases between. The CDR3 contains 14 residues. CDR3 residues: CAWRAGVGNQPQHF. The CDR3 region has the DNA TGTGCCTGGAGGGCCGGGGTTGGCAATCAGCCCCAGCATTTT. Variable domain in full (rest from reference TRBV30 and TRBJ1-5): SQTIHQWPATLVQPVGSPLSLECTVEGTSNPNLYWYRQAAGRGLQLLFYSVGIGQISSEVPQNLSASRPQDRQFILSSKKLLLSDSGFYLCAWRAGVGNQPQHFGDGTRLSIL.

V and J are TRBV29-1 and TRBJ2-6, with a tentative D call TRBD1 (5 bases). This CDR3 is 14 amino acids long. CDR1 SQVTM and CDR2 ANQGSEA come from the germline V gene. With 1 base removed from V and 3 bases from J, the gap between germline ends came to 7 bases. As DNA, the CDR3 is TGCAGCGTTGAAGGGGGCGGTGGGGCCAACGTCCTGACTTTC. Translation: CSVEGGGGANVLTF.

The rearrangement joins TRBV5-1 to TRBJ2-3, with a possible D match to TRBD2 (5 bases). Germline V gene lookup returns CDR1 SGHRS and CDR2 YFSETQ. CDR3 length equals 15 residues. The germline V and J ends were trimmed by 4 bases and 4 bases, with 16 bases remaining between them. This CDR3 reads CASSTGGAGSDTQYF. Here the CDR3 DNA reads TGCGCCAGCAGCACCGGAGGTGCAGGTTCAGATACGCAGTATTTT.

The CDR3 loop reads CASSFGSAGELFF. CDR3 nucleotides: TGTGCCAGCAGCTTTGGCAGTGCCGGGGAGCTGTTTTTT. The chain has TRBV7-2 and TRBJ2-2, with D unresolved. The CDR3 runs 13 residues. Germline V gives CDR1 SGHTA, CDR2 FQGNSA. Trimming shortened V by 3 bases and J by 6 bases, and 8 bases separated the two germline ends.

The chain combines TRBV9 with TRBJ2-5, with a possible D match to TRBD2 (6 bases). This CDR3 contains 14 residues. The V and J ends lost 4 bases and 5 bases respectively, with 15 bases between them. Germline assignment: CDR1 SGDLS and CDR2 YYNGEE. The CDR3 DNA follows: TGTGCCAGCAGCCGGTCGGATGGGGGGGAGACCCAGTACTTC. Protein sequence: CASSRSDGGETQYF.

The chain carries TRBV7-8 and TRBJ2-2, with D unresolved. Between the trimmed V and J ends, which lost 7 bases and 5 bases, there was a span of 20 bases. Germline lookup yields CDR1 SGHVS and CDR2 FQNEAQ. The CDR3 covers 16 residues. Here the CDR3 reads CASTPLRVVRTGELFF. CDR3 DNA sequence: TGTGCCAGCACTCCGCTACGCGTGGTGAGAACCGGGGAGCTGTTTTTT.

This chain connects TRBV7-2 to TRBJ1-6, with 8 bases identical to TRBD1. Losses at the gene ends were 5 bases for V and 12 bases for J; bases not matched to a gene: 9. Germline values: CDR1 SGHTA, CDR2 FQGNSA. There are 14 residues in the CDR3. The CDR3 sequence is CASSRGQALEPLHF. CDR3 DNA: TGTGCCAGCAGCCGGGGACAGGCCCTAGAACCCCTCCACTTT.

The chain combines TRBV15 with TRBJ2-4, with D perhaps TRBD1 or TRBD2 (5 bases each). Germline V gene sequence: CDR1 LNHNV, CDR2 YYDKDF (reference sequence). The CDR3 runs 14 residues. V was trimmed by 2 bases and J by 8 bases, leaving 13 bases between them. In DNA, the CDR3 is TGTGCCACCAGCAGACGGTCCGGGGCGGACATTCAGTACTTC. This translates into CATSRRSGADIQYF.